This T cell receptor (beta chain) is from a study of blood T cell repertoires in COVID-19. Study summary: Some COVID-19 samples were acute and others convalescent; all came from the United States, Italy and Spain. PBMCs, B-cell-depleted T cells, or T cells provided the cDNA or gDNA that made up the material.

Original processing methods: From reference gene primer amplification, estimates of nucleated cell counts were derived. Assay: immunoSEQ multiplex PCR; the TCRdb copy retains only in-frame clones and omits some. V and J calls plus clone size are reproduced from that table; the DNA served to infer D and trimming. Found here are roughly 60,000 clones, approximately 85% of them singletons; the top ten hold approximately 20%. Losses at the gene ends were 4 bases for V and 6 bases for J; bases not matched to a gene: 3. CDR3 length: 14 residues. CDR1 is SGHNT and CDR2 is YYREEE in the germline V gene (reference sequence).

The receptor's source is a human donor in a cohort sampled during active COVID-19. Sequencing was performed on peripheral blood. J is TRBJ2-1 and V is TRBV5-4; TRBD2 aligns across 11 bases. The CDR3 coding sequence is TGTGCCAGCAGCGGGGGACTAGCGGCCAATGAGCAGTTCTTC. It is translated as CASSGGLAANEQFF.